This passage covers 27 T cell receptor beta chains from one sample sequenced in a study of cytomegalovirus exposure and HLA in healthy donors. PCR primers comprised 60 Vbeta and 13 Jbeta primers. The protocol was immunoSEQ multiplex PCR, while the TCRdb copy is restricted to in-frame clones and leaves out a portion. Altogether 270,000 or so clones are present, roughly 88% being singletons, with the ten largest covering about 4%. Sequences were obtained from PBMCs. The receptors derive from a man aged 40-49 years in good health and CMV-seropositive.

V usage is TRBV7-9 and J usage is TRBJ2-7, with no clear D. Looked up from germline, CDR1 is SEHNR and CDR2 is FQNEAQ (reference sequence). This CDR3 comprises 15 residues. Trimming took 5 bases from V and 6 from J, leaving 20 bases between them. For the CDR3, the DNA is TGTGCCAGCAGCCCCCTGGAAGTAAGCTCGGGCGAGCAGTACTTC. As protein: CASSPLEVSSGEQYF.

This clone showed up just a few times. This chain uses TRBV6-5 with TRBJ2-7; 13 bases map to TRBD2. Germline CDR1 MNHEY, CDR2 SVGAGI. Germline trimming cut 5 bases from V and 8 bases from J; bases unmatched to any gene: 6. The CDR3 loop spans 14 amino acids. CDR3 sequence reads: CASSQTSGRVKQYF. Here the CDR3 DNA reads TGTGCCAGCAGTCAAACTAGCGGGAGGGTAAAGCAGTACTTC.

This clone was picked up one time. V usage is TRBV11-2 and J usage is TRBJ1-2, with D perhaps TRBD1 (5 bases). This CDR3 region has 15 residues. CDR1 and CDR2 (germline): SGHAT, FQNNGV. V was shortened by 1 base and J by 2 bases, with 11 bases between the two germline ends. CDR3 protein: CASSLVAGPNYGYTF. In DNA, the CDR3 is TGTGCCAGCAGCTTAGTAGCAGGGCCGAACTATGGCTACACCTTC.

The rearrangement links TRBV7-3 to TRBJ2-7, with D perhaps TRBD1 (6 bases). Trimming cost V 3 bases and J 2 bases, with 8 bases left between them. Germline-derived CDR1 and CDR2 are SGHTA and FQGTGA. The CDR3 extends over 13 amino acids. CDR3: CASSLRDTYEQYF. The CDR3, as DNA: TGTGCCAGCAGCTTGAGGGACACCTACGAGCAGTACTTC.

The chain carries TRBV28 and TRBJ2-1; TRBD2 is a possible D gene (5 bases). V gave up 7 bases and J gave up 0 bases, with 16 bases separating them. The length of the CDR3 is 16 residues. CDR1 is MDHEN and CDR2 is SYDVKM in the germline V gene. The CDR3 region has the DNA TGTGCCAGCAACACCGGACTGACGAGCTCCTACAATGAGCAGTTCTTC. The encoded protein is CASNTGLTSSYNEQFF. Full variable domain (rest looked up from reference TRBV28 and TRBJ2-1): DVKVTQSSRYLVKRTGEKVFLECVQDMDHENMFWYRQDPGLGLRLIYFSYDVKMKEKGDIPEGYSVSREKKERFSLILESASTNQTSMYLCASNTGLTSSYNEQFFGPGTRLTVL.

V is TRBV5-1 and J is TRBJ2-2; 7 bases are shared with TRBD2. The V and J ends lost 4 bases and 0 bases, in that order; junction bases with no gene match: 6. In germline, CDR1 is SGHRS, CDR2 YFSETQ. The CDR3 runs to 16 residues. As DNA, the CDR3 is TGCGCCAGCAGCCCGGGAAGCGGGACGAACACCGGGGAGCTGTTTTTT. Protein sequence: CASSPGSGTNTGELFF.

This chain links TRBV29-1 with TRBJ2-2; 11 positions agree with TRBD2. Germline CDR1 is SQVTM and CDR2 is ANQGSEA. V trimming: 7 bases; J trimming: 6 bases; junction bases outside the gene matches: 7. The CDR3 consists of 14 residues. The CDR3 nucleotides read TGCAGCGCTGGGGCACTAGCGGGAGCCGGGGAGCTGTTTTTT. The encoded protein is CSAGALAGAGELFF.

This chain uses TRBV30 with TRBJ1-2, with D possibly matching TRBD1 (6 bases). The CDR3 loop spans 13 amino acids. Trimming took 2 bases from V and 4 from J, leaving 11 bases between them. Germline CDR1 reads GTSNPN; CDR2 reads SVGIG (reference sequence). The CDR3 DNA follows: TGTGCCTGGAGTCCTCACAGGGCCTATGGCTACACCTTC. Protein sequence: CAWSPHRAYGYTF. Full variable domain (missing parts from reference TRBV30 and TRBJ1-2): SQTIHQWPATLVQPVGSPLSLECTVEGTSNPNLYWYRQAAGRGLQLLFYSVGIGQISSEVPQNLSASRPQDRQFILSSKKLLLSDSGFYLCAWSPHRAYGYTFGSGTRLTVV.

This clone was counted between two and nine times. V and J are TRBV4-3 and TRBJ2-4; no reliable D call. CDR1 and CDR2 from the germline V gene are LGHNA and YSLEER. The V end lost 4 bases, the J end lost 1 base, and 8 bases lay between the germline ends. The CDR3 totals 14 residues. The CDR3 DNA is TGCGCCAGCAGCCCTGGAGTCGCCAAAAACATTCAGTACTTC. Translated, it gives CASSPGVAKNIQYF.

The count of this clone is one. V and J are TRBV5-8 and TRBJ2-5, with 9 bases lining up with TRBD2. The germline V gene encodes CDR1 SGHTS and CDR2 YDEGEE. Unmatched junction bases numbered 4, after V lost 2 bases and J lost 2 bases. The CDR3 is made up of 15 amino acids. This CDR3 reads CASSFSLAGQETQYF. The DNA of the CDR3 is TGTGCCAGCAGCTTTAGCCTAGCGGGACAAGAGACCCAGTACTTC.

V is TRBV15 and J is TRBJ2-5; 8 bases are a match to TRBD1. The CDR3 is 16 amino acids. Trimming cost V 3 bases and J 2 bases; bases outside gene matches: 8. CDR1 LNHNV and CDR2 YYDKDF come from the germline V gene (reference sequence). CDR3 region: CATSSLSGTGQETQYF. CDR3 nucleotide sequence: TGTGCCACCAGCAGTCTTTCCGGGACAGGACAAGAGACCCAGTACTTC.

The chain is built from TRBV19 and TRBJ2-3; 10 bases map to TRBD2. The CDR3 has 16 residues. With 5 bases clipped from V and 4 bases from J, the junction kept 9 bases outside the gene matches. Germline V gene sequence: CDR1 LNHDA, CDR2 SQIVND (reference sequence). The CDR3 DNA sequence: TGTGCCAGTAGTCCACTAGCGGGGAGTACTGCAGATACGCAGTATTTT. Amino acids: CASSPLAGSTADTQYF.

The chain carries TRBV5-1 and TRBJ2-7; TRBD2 agrees at 8 bases. The CDR3 loop spans 14 amino acids. J lost 2 bases, V lost 1 base, and 2 bases had no gene match. Germline V CDR1 and CDR2: SGHRS, YFSETQ. The CDR3 here is CASSLSGGTYEQYF. Here the CDR3 DNA reads TGCGCCAGCAGCTTGTCGGGAGGGACCTACGAGCAGTACTTC.

Comment on this clone: Within the sample, other DNA sequences also encode this same CDR3. The chain links TRBV27 to TRBJ1-2; D is uncertain. This CDR3 has 13 amino acids. Per germline, CDR1 MNHEY and CDR2 SMNVEV (reference sequence). The V end lost 0 bases, the J end lost 6 bases, and 8 bases lay between the germline ends. As DNA, the CDR3 is TGTGCCAGCAGTTTATCGTCCGGGGATGGCTACACCTTC. Protein: CASSLSSGDGYTF.

V usage is TRBV6-1 and J usage is TRBJ1-1; D perhaps matches TRBD1 (6 bases). Trimming took 2 bases from V and 1 from J, leaving 11 bases between them. Germline values: CDR1 MNHNS, CDR2 SASEGT. CDR3 length: 15 amino acids. CDR3 in amino acids: CASSESGGQNTEAFF. The CDR3 nucleotides are TGTGCCAGCAGTGAAAGCGGGGGGCAGAACACTGAAGCTTTCTTT.

The chain combines TRBV2 with TRBJ2-7, with D maybe TRBD2 (5 bases). The CDR3 extends over 14 amino acids. Trimming removed 3 bases from V and 0 bases from J, with 9 bases in between. Germline CDR1 is SNHLY and CDR2 is FYNNEI. Written as DNA, the CDR3 is TGTGCCAGCAGTGATAGGACTTACTCCTACGAGCAGTACTTC. Encoded protein: CASSDRTYSYEQYF.

The chain has TRBV14 and TRBJ2-5, with D perhaps TRBD2 (5 bases). CDR1 and CDR2 from the germline V gene are SGHDN and FVKESK. The CDR3 is 16 amino acids. Trimming took 1 base from V and 1 from J, leaving 13 bases between them. For the CDR3, the DNA is TGTGCCAGCAGCCAAGGCGCTTTAGCGACCCAAGAGACCCAGTACTTC. Translated, it gives CASSQGALATQETQYF.

V is TRBV18 and J is TRBJ2-1; 8 bases fit TRBD2. The CDR3 covers 17 residues. CDR1 and CDR2 from the germline V gene are KGHSH and LQKENI. The J segment lost 6 bases and the V segment lost 3 bases, leaving 13 bases of the junction unmatched. CDR3 bases: TGTGCCAGCTCACCCCTCCAGACGGGAGGGGGGCGCAATGAGCAGTTCTTC. Protein product: CASSPLQTGGGRNEQFF.

The rearrangement links TRBV27 to TRBJ1-5, with a possible D match to TRBD1 (5 bases). The CDR3 spans 14 residues. Trimming stripped 8 bases from V and 5 bases from J, with 16 bases between. Germline CDR1 MNHEY, CDR2 SMNVEV (reference sequence). CDR3 bases: TGTGCCAGCGGCGCCTCAGGGATGCATCAGCCCCAGCATTTT. Residues: CASGASGMHQPQHF.

The rearrangement uses TRBV5-8 and TRBJ2-7; 9 nucleotides agree with TRBD2. The V gene end was trimmed by 0 bases and the J gene end by 0 bases; junction bases not matched to a gene: 4. Germline CDR1 SGHTS, CDR2 YDEGEE. This CDR3 contains 16 residues. CDR3 coding DNA: TGTGCCAGCAGCTTGGCCCGACTAGCGGACTCCTACGAGCAGTACTTC. Its translation is CASSLARLADSYEQYF.

This clone was counted once. V is TRBV7-3 and J is TRBJ2-7; possible D gene TRBD2, 6 bases. From germline, CDR1 is SGHTA and CDR2 FQGTGA. The CDR3 has 15 residues. The ends were cut back, 2 bases at V and 3 bases at J, with 14 bases in the middle. The CDR3 here is CASSLGAGPGYEQYF. CDR3 DNA: TGTGCCAGCAGCTTAGGAGCGGGTCCGGGCTACGAGCAGTACTTC.

The V gene is TRBV6-5, the J gene TRBJ2-7, with a weak D call TRBD2 (6 bases). V gave up 2 bases and J gave up 5 bases, with 13 bases separating them. The CDR3 extends over 14 amino acids. CDR1 MNHEY and CDR2 SVGAGI come from the germline V gene. CDR3 bases: TGTGCCAGCAGTTACGGGACCTCGGGGGACGAGCAGTACTTC. Its protein product is CASSYGTSGDEQYF.

This rearrangement joins TRBV6-4 to TRBJ2-1; TRBD2 agrees at 7 bases. Trimming removed 2 bases from V and 3 bases from J; junction bases left unmatched: 4. Germline-derived CDR1 and CDR2 are MRHNA and SNTAGT. The CDR3 is 15 residues long. DNA for the CDR3: TGTGCCAGCAGTGACGGGCGGGAGAACTACAATGAGCAGTTCTTC. Protein sequence: CASSDGRENYNEQFF.

This chain links TRBV27 with TRBJ1-1; D call uncertain. Germline values: CDR1 MNHEY, CDR2 SMNVEV (reference sequence). The CDR3 is 11 residues long. V lost 5 bases, J lost 11 bases, and 12 bases lay in between. The CDR3 region is CASSHGSWAFF. The CDR3 region has the DNA TGTGCCAGCAGTCACGGGTCATGGGCTTTCTTT.

This clone occurred many times. Other DNA sequences in the sample encode the same CDR3. CDR3 bases: TGTGCCAGCAGCCAGGGCGTGGTCGATGGCTACACCTTC. This encodes CASSQGVVDGYTF. This chain joins TRBV4-2 and TRBJ1-2, with unresolved D. Trimming removed 3 bases from V and 6 bases from J, with 11 bases in between. The CDR3 loop spans 13 amino acids. Germline V lookup: CDR1 LGHNA, CDR2 YNFKEQ.

The gene calls are TRBV18 and TRBJ1-3, with 10 bases identical to TRBD1. Germline V lookup: CDR1 KGHSH, CDR2 LQKENI. The CDR3 sequence is 16 residues long. With 0 bases clipped from V and 4 bases from J, the junction kept 3 bases outside the gene matches. CDR3 region: CASSPPGTGVGNTIYF. The CDR3, as DNA: TGTGCCAGCTCACCACCCGGGACAGGGGTCGGAAACACCATATATTTT.

In DNA, the CDR3 is TGTGCCACCAGCACCCCTAGTGCGGGAGCCCGCTACGAGCAGTACTTC. This encodes CATSTPSAGARYEQYF. The chain uses TRBV15 and TRBJ2-7, with 7 bases lining up with TRBD2. Losses at the gene ends were 4 bases for V and 3 bases for J; bases not matched to a gene: 12. Germline values: CDR1 LNHNV, CDR2 YYDKDF (reference sequence). CDR3 length: 16 amino acids.